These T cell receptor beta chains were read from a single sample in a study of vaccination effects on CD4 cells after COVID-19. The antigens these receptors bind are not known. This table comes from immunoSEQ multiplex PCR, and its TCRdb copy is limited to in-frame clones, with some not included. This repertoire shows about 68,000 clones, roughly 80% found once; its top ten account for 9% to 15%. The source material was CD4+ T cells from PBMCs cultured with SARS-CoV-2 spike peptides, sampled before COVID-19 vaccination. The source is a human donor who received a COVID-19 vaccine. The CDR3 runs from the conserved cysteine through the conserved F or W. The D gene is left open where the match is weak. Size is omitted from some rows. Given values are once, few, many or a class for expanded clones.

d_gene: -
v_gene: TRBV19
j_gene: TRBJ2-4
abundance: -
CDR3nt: TGTGCCAGTAGTATAATCGTCGGCCCAGGGAGCAAAAACATTCAGTACTTC
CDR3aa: CASSIIVGPGSKNIQYF

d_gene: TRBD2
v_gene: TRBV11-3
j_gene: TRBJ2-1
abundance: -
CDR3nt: TGTGCCAGCAGCTTAGTAGGGACTAGCGGGGTAAATGAGCAGTTCTTC
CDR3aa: CASSLVGTSGVNEQFF

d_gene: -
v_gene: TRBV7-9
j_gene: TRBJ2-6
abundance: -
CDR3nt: TGTGCCAGCAACCCGGGGGGCCCTGGGGCCAACGTCCTGACTTTC
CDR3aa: CASNPGGPGANVLTF

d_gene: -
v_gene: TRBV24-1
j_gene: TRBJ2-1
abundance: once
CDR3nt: TGTGCCACCAGTGACCCCTTATCCCCTGAGCAGTTCTTC
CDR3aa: CATSDPLSPEQFF

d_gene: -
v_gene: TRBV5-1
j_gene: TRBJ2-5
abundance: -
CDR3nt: TGCGCCAGCAGCTTGGCCCCCTCCTCAGGCGGAGAGACCCAGTACTTC
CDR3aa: CASSLAPSSGGETQYF

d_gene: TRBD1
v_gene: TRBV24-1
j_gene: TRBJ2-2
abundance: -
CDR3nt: TGTGCCACCAGTGGCCCCGGACAGGCCCGGAGGACCGGGGAGCTGTTTTTT
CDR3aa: CATSGPGQARRTGELFF

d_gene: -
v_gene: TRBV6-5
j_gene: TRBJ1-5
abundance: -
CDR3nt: TGTGCCAGCAGCCGGGACGGCAATCAGCCCCAGCATTTT
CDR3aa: CASSRDGNQPQHF

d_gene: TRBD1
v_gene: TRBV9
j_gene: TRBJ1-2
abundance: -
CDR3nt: TGTGCCAGCAGCGTTACTCCGGGACAGGGGGCTGGGGGCTACACCTTC
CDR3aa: CASSVTPGQGAGGYTF

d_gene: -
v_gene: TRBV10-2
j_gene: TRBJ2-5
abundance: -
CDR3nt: TGCGCCAGCAGTGAGTCTAGGGCGGAAGTGGGGGAGACCCAGTACTTC
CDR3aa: CASSESRAEVGETQYF

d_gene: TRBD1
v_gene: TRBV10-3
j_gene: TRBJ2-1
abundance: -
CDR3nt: TGTGCCATCAGTGTACAGGGGAACAATGAGCAGTTCTTC
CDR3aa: CAISVQGNNEQFF

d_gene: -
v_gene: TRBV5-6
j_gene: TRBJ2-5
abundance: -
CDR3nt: TGTGCCAGCAGCTTGGTAACAGTAGAGACCCAGTACTTC
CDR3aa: CASSLVTVETQYF

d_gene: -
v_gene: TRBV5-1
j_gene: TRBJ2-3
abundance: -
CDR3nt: TGCGCCAGCCAGGTCGCACAGTTGGGCGCAGATACGCAGTATTTT
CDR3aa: CASQVAQLGADTQYF

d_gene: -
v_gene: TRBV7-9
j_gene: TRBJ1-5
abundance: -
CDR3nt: TGTGCCAGCAGCTTAAAGGGGTCGGGGCAGCCCCAGCATTTT
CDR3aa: CASSLKGSGQPQHF

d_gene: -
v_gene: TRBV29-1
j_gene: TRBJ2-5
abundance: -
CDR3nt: TGCAGCGCTGTGGAGGGTGAAGAGACCCAGTACTTC
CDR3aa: CSAVEGEETQYF

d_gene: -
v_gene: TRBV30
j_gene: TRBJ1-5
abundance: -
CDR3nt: TGTGCCTGGAGTCGACAGGGCAATCAGCCCCAGCATTTT
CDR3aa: CAWSRQGNQPQHF

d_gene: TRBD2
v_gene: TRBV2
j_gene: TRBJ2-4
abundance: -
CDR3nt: TGTGCCAGCAGTTCCCTAGCGGGCCCTGGGTGGCAGTACTTC
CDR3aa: CASSSLAGPGWQYF

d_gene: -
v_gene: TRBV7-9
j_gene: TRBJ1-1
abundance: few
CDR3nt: TGTGCCAGCAGCACCCGGACAGTAGGAAGCGGGAACACTGAAGCTTTCTTT
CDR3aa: CASSTRTVGSGNTEAFF